These T cell receptor beta chains were read from a single sample in a study of blood T cell repertoires in COVID-19. Method: immunoSEQ multiplex PCR; TCRdb's copy keeps in-frame clones and lacks some. Of under 250,000 clones listed, 82% are singletons. The sequenced sample consisted of PBMCs or T cells enriched from blood (not recorded which). The receptor source for this set is a woman between 55 and 75 years old who had recovered from COVID-19. Each CDR3 is given with its conserved first and last residue. Fields, in order: CDR3 protein, CDR3 DNA, D gene, V gene, CDR3 length, clone size, J gene. D genes are given only for firm matches. Part of the rows lack a size; the others show once, few, many or a class for expanded clones.

CDR3 protein: CAILSGDTSTDTQYF
CDR3 DNA: TGTGCCATCCTTAGCGGGGACACTAGCACAGATACGCAGTATTTT
D gene: TRBD2
V gene: TRBV10-3
CDR3 length: 15
clone size: NA
J gene: TRBJ2-3

CDR3 protein: CASRPRSEGAWETQYF
CDR3 DNA: TGCGCCAGCAGGCCACGTTCGGAGGGGGCCTGGGAGACCCAGTACTTC
D gene: NA
V gene: TRBV4-1
CDR3 length: 16
clone size: NA
J gene: TRBJ2-5

CDR3 protein: CASSYTQGAYEQYF
CDR3 DNA: TGTGCCAGCAGTTACACCCAGGGGGCGTACGAGCAGTACTTC
D gene: TRBD1
V gene: TRBV6-2/TRBV6-3
CDR3 length: 14
clone size: NA
J gene: TRBJ2-7

CDR3 protein: CASSDSQYTEAFF
CDR3 DNA: TGTGCCAGCAGTGACTCACAGTACACTGAAGCTTTCTTT
D gene: NA
V gene: TRBV6-4
CDR3 length: 13
clone size: NA
J gene: TRBJ1-1

CDR3 protein: CASSFGGDVGTEAFF
CDR3 DNA: TGTGCCAGCAGCTTTGGGGGGGATGTTGGCACTGAAGCTTTCTTT
D gene: NA
V gene: TRBV7-8
CDR3 length: 15
clone size: NA
J gene: TRBJ1-1

CDR3 protein: CASSPGQGQPQHF
CDR3 DNA: TGCGCCAGCAGCCCGGGACAGGGGCAGCCCCAGCATTTT
D gene: TRBD1
V gene: TRBV5-1
CDR3 length: 13
clone size: NA
J gene: TRBJ1-5

CDR3 protein: CATSRERAKSYEQYF
CDR3 DNA: TGTGCCACCAGCAGAGAGCGGGCAAAAAGCTACGAGCAGTACTTC
D gene: NA
V gene: TRBV15
CDR3 length: 15
clone size: NA
J gene: TRBJ2-7

CDR3 protein: CASSGQGNTGELFF
CDR3 DNA: TGTGCCAGCAGCGGACAGGGAAACACCGGGGAGCTGTTTTTT
D gene: TRBD1
V gene: TRBV6-2/TRBV6-3
CDR3 length: 14
clone size: NA
J gene: TRBJ2-2

CDR3 protein: CASSPGTGTYNEQFF
CDR3 DNA: TGTGCCAGCAGTCCCGGGACAGGGACTTACAATGAGCAGTTCTTC
D gene: TRBD1
V gene: TRBV11-3
CDR3 length: 15
clone size: NA
J gene: TRBJ2-1

CDR3 protein: CASSITGRASNQPQHF
CDR3 DNA: TGTGCCAGTAGTATCACGGGCAGGGCCAGCAATCAGCCCCAGCATTTT
D gene: NA
V gene: TRBV19
CDR3 length: 16
clone size: NA
J gene: TRBJ1-5

CDR3 protein: CASSGTGNQPQHF
CDR3 DNA: TGTGCCAGTAGTGGGACAGGCAATCAGCCCCAGCATTTT
D gene: TRBD1
V gene: TRBV19
CDR3 length: 13
clone size: few
J gene: TRBJ1-5

CDR3 protein: CASSLVGTGAEAFF
CDR3 DNA: TGTGCCAGCAGCTTAGTGGGGACAGGGGCTGAAGCTTTCTTT
D gene: TRBD1
V gene: TRBV7-8
CDR3 length: 14
clone size: NA
J gene: TRBJ1-1

CDR3 protein: CASSSTGGKIDTQYF
CDR3 DNA: TGTGCCAGCAGCTCGACAGGGGGTAAAATAGATACGCAGTATTTT
D gene: TRBD1
V gene: TRBV7-3
CDR3 length: 15
clone size: NA
J gene: TRBJ2-3

CDR3 protein: CATSDFGEQFF
CDR3 DNA: TGTGCCACCAGTGATTTTGGCGAGCAGTTCTTC
D gene: NA
V gene: TRBV24-1
CDR3 length: 11
clone size: NA
J gene: TRBJ2-1

CDR3 protein: CASSLADREDQPQHF
CDR3 DNA: TGTGCCAGCAGCTTAGCAGACAGGGAGGATCAGCCCCAGCATTTT
D gene: TRBD1
V gene: TRBV11-1
CDR3 length: 15
clone size: once
J gene: TRBJ1-5

CDR3 protein: CASSLGQGSVNNYEQYF
CDR3 DNA: TGTGCCAGCAGCTTGGGGCAGGGTTCTGTGAACAACTACGAGCAGTACTTC
D gene: NA
V gene: TRBV5-6
CDR3 length: 17
clone size: NA
J gene: TRBJ2-7

CDR3 protein: CASSNPATDGTYTQYF
CDR3 DNA: TGTGCCAGCAGCAACCCCGCGACAGATGGGACATATACGCAGTATTTT
D gene: NA
V gene: TRBV5-4
CDR3 length: 16
clone size: NA
J gene: TRBJ2-3

CDR3 protein: CATSRAWAGDYGYTF
CDR3 DNA: TGTGCCACCAGCAGAGCTTGGGCAGGGGACTATGGCTACACCTTC
D gene: NA
V gene: TRBV15
CDR3 length: 15
clone size: NA
J gene: TRBJ1-2

CDR3 protein: CASRGDRGLAGYNEQFF
CDR3 DNA: TGTGCCAGCAGGGGAGACAGGGGACTAGCGGGGTACAATGAGCAGTTCTTC
D gene: TRBD2
V gene: TRBV28
CDR3 length: 17
clone size: NA
J gene: TRBJ2-1

CDR3 protein: CASSVSGIGEKLFF
CDR3 DNA: TGTGCCAGCAGTGTTTCAGGGATTGGTGAAAAACTGTTTTTT
D gene: NA
V gene: TRBV25-1
CDR3 length: 14
clone size: NA
J gene: TRBJ1-4

CDR3 protein: CASSGTPGTGSHNEQFF
CDR3 DNA: TGTGCCAGCAGTGGAACCCCCGGGACAGGGAGTCACAATGAGCAGTTCTTC
D gene: TRBD1
V gene: TRBV6-1
CDR3 length: 17
clone size: NA
J gene: TRBJ2-1

CDR3 protein: CASSYAGRDNEQFF
CDR3 DNA: TGTGCCAGCAGTTACGCGGGGAGGGACAATGAGCAGTTCTTC
D gene: TRBD2
V gene: TRBV6-5
CDR3 length: 14
clone size: NA
J gene: TRBJ2-1

CDR3 protein: CASRPTGGRGEQYF
CDR3 DNA: TGTGCCAGCAGACCGACAGGGGGCCGGGGCGAGCAGTACTTC
D gene: TRBD1
V gene: TRBV27
CDR3 length: 14
clone size: NA
J gene: TRBJ2-7

CDR3 protein: CASSQVPGDYEQYF
CDR3 DNA: TGCGCCAGCAGCCAAGTTCCAGGGGACTACGAGCAGTACTTC
D gene: NA
V gene: TRBV4-3
CDR3 length: 14
clone size: NA
J gene: TRBJ2-7

CDR3 protein: CASSERTGSSYEQYF
CDR3 DNA: TGCGCCAGCAGTGAACGGACAGGGAGCTCCTACGAGCAGTACTTC
D gene: TRBD1
V gene: TRBV10-1
CDR3 length: 15
clone size: NA
J gene: TRBJ2-7

CDR3 protein: CSVAHDRGRSGYTF
CDR3 DNA: TGCAGCGTGGCGCACGACAGGGGGCGAAGTGGCTACACCTTC
D gene: TRBD1
V gene: TRBV29-1
CDR3 length: 14
clone size: NA
J gene: TRBJ1-2

CDR3 protein: CASSRSRTGVGDEQFF
CDR3 DNA: TGCGCCAGCAGCCGCTCCAGGACAGGGGTCGGCGATGAGCAGTTCTTC
D gene: TRBD1
V gene: TRBV4-3
CDR3 length: 16
clone size: once
J gene: TRBJ2-1

CDR3 protein: CASSELEGGPQETQYF
CDR3 DNA: TGTGCCAGCAGCGAGTTGGAGGGAGGTCCGCAAGAGACCCAGTACTTC
D gene: NA
V gene: TRBV7-8
CDR3 length: 16
clone size: few
J gene: TRBJ2-5

CDR3 protein: CASSYSGLQNTEAFF
CDR3 DNA: TGTGCCAGCAGTTATTCGGGACTCCAGAACACTGAAGCTTTCTTT
D gene: NA
V gene: TRBV25-1
CDR3 length: 15
clone size: NA
J gene: TRBJ1-1

CDR3 protein: CASSLAGGRRETQYF
CDR3 DNA: TGTGCCAGCAGCTTAGCGGGAGGCCGCCGAGAGACCCAGTACTTC
D gene: NA
V gene: TRBV7-2
CDR3 length: 15
clone size: NA
J gene: TRBJ2-5

CDR3 protein: CASSLQGLMGEQFF
CDR3 DNA: TGTGCCAGCAGCCTACAGGGCCTAATGGGTGAGCAGTTCTTC
D gene: NA
V gene: TRBV7-3
CDR3 length: 14
clone size: NA
J gene: TRBJ2-1

CDR3 protein: CASSYEGNSPLHF
CDR3 DNA: TGTGCCAGCAGTTACGAGGGTAATTCACCCCTCCACTTT
D gene: NA
V gene: TRBV6-6
CDR3 length: 13
clone size: few
J gene: TRBJ1-6

CDR3 protein: CASSVGGSVPDTQYF
CDR3 DNA: TGTGCCAGCAGCGTAGGAGGCAGTGTCCCAGATACGCAGTATTTT
D gene: NA
V gene: TRBV9
CDR3 length: 15
clone size: NA
J gene: TRBJ2-3

CDR3 protein: CASSEGFQGEYEQYF
CDR3 DNA: TGTGCCAGCAGTGAAGGGTTTCAGGGTGAATACGAGCAGTACTTC
D gene: NA
V gene: TRBV2
CDR3 length: 15
clone size: NA
J gene: TRBJ2-7

CDR3 protein: CASGPRVQSSGANVLTF
CDR3 DNA: TGTGCTAGTGGTCCGAGGGTTCAAAGCTCTGGGGCCAACGTCCTGACTTTC
D gene: NA
V gene: TRBV12-5
CDR3 length: 17
clone size: NA
J gene: TRBJ2-6

CDR3 protein: CASSPYAGVYGYTF
CDR3 DNA: TGTGCCAGCAGCCCTTACGCCGGGGTCTATGGCTACACCTTC
D gene: NA
V gene: TRBV14
CDR3 length: 14
clone size: NA
J gene: TRBJ1-2

CDR3 protein: CASSSTSPGLAGVNYEQYF
CDR3 DNA: TGTGCCAGCAGCTCGACTTCGCCGGGACTAGCGGGGGTGAACTACGAGCAGTACTTC
D gene: TRBD2
V gene: TRBV7-3
CDR3 length: 19
clone size: NA
J gene: TRBJ2-7

CDR3 protein: CASSRLAGGVETQYF
CDR3 DNA: TGTGCCAGCAGCAGACTAGCGGGGGGGGTGGAGACCCAGTACTTC
D gene: TRBD2
V gene: TRBV5-4
CDR3 length: 15
clone size: NA
J gene: TRBJ2-5

CDR3 protein: CAWSTDRAPSGNTIYF
CDR3 DNA: TGTGCCTGGAGTACAGACAGGGCCCCATCTGGAAACACCATATATTTT
D gene: TRBD1
V gene: TRBV30
CDR3 length: 16
clone size: NA
J gene: TRBJ1-3

CDR3 protein: CASSMIAPDTQYF
CDR3 DNA: TGTGCCAGTAGTATGATAGCCCCAGATACGCAGTATTTT
D gene: NA
V gene: TRBV19
CDR3 length: 13
clone size: NA
J gene: TRBJ2-3